The rows below give T cell receptor beta chains drawn from one sample of a study of shared clonotypes between healthy human individuals. Data came from immunoSEQ multiplex PCR; TCRdb stores just in-frame clones and leaves some out. Among just over 2,000,000 clones, approximately 95% were seen once, and the ten largest hold about 0.13%. Sequenced input: naive CD4+ T cells sorted from blood. The receptor source for this set is a man between 18 and 35 years old in good health. The CDR3 runs from the conserved cysteine through the conserved F or W. Each record gives: D gene, V gene, J gene, CDR3 protein, CDR3 DNA. The D gene is left open where the match is weak.

>TRBD2|TRBV6-1|TRBJ2-6
CASSGLAGGSPGANVLTF
TGTGCCAGCAGTGGACTAGCGGGAGGATCCCCCGGGGCCAACGTCCTGACTTTC
>-|TRBV18|TRBJ1-4
CASSPNGEKLFF
TGTGCCAGCTCACCCAATGGGGAAAAACTGTTTTTT
>-|TRBV30|TRBJ1-5
CAWSMIKGPQHF
TGTGCCTGGAGTATGATTAAGGGGCCCCAGCATTTT
>-|TRBV28|TRBJ1-1
CASAPMGQGRIEAFF
TGTGCCAGCGCCCCCATGGGCCAGGGGAGGATCGAAGCTTTCTTT
>-|TRBV7-8|TRBJ2-7
CASSGGGFYEQYF
TGTGCCAGCAGCGGAGGGGGATTTTACGAGCAGTACTTC
>TRBD1|TRBV5-4|TRBJ1-6
CASSPDRLALHF
TGTGCCAGCAGCCCGGACAGGTTAGCCCTCCACTTT
>TRBD2|TRBV2|TRBJ2-1
CASSVMRAGVYNEQFF
TGTGCCAGCAGTGTTATGAGGGCGGGAGTTTACAATGAGCAGTTCTTC
>-|TRBV30|TRBJ2-7
CAWSDIGTGSYEQYF
TGTGCCTGGAGTGATATAGGGACGGGCTCCTACGAGCAGTACTTC
>TRBD1|TRBV19|TRBJ1-1
CASSKQGTANTEAFF
TGTGCCAGTAGTAAACAGGGGACAGCGAACACTGAAGCTTTCTTT
>TRBD1|TRBV7-9|TRBJ2-5
CASSLDRGPVSVETQYF
TGTGCCAGCAGCTTAGACAGGGGGCCGGTGTCTGTAGAGACCCAGTACTTC
>TRBD2|TRBV4-1|TRBJ2-3
CASSIPGGPDTQYF
TGCGCCAGCAGCATACCGGGGGGGCCAGATACGCAGTATTTT
>-|TRBV30|TRBJ1-1
CAWSVVGGFTEAFF
TGTGCCTGGAGTGTAGTCGGGGGATTCACTGAAGCTTTCTTT
>-|TRBV5-1|TRBJ2-2
CASSWRSPTGELFF
TGCGCCAGCAGCTGGAGAAGCCCGACCGGGGAGCTGTTTTTT
>TRBD1|TRBV28|TRBJ1-6
CASSLTGAGSPLHF
TGTGCCAGCAGTTTAACAGGGGCTGGTTCACCCCTCCACTTT